A selection of T cell receptor beta chains follows, all from one sample in a study of regulatory T cells in long-lasting Graves disease. One entry per CDR3 protein results from TCRdb running MiXCR on the multiplex PCR reads. The table has 300,000 to 450,000 distinct CDR3 sequences, 15% to 18% seen once; the top ten hold approximately 22%. Sequencing used peripheral blood mononuclear cells (PBMCs), obtained at new diagnosis, from a patient treated with antithyroid drugs. These receptors were collected from a female donor with Graves disease. CDR3s include the opening cysteine and the closing phenylalanine or tryptophan. A D gene is named only where the DNA matches it firmly. Expanded clones get a size class; other rows say once, few or many, or leave the size out.

clone_size: many; cdr3_length: 14; d_call: .; v_call: TRBV6-2/TRBV6-3; j_call: TRBJ2-3; cdr3_nt: TGTGCCAGCAGTGGGACCCTCCCCCCAGATACGCAGTATTTT; cdr3_aa: CASSGTLPPDTQYF
clone_size: many; cdr3_length: 15; d_call: .; v_call: TRBV24-1; j_call: TRBJ2-2; cdr3_nt: TGTGCCACCAGTGATTTAAATGCGAACACCGGGGAGCTGTTTTTT; cdr3_aa: CATSDLNANTGELFF
clone_size: many; cdr3_length: 14; d_call: .; v_call: TRBV4-2; j_call: TRBJ2-5; cdr3_nt: TGTGCCAGCAGCCAAGATCTGCGCCAAGAGACCCAGTACTTC; cdr3_aa: CASSQDLRQETQYF
clone_size: many; cdr3_length: 14; d_call: TRBD1; v_call: TRBV29-1; j_call: TRBJ1-1; cdr3_nt: TGCAGCGGTCTCTCCGGGACAGAGAACACTGAAGCTTTCTTT; cdr3_aa: CSGLSGTENTEAFF
clone_size: few; cdr3_length: 16; d_call: .; v_call: TRBV5-4; j_call: TRBJ2-1; cdr3_nt: TGTGCCAGCAGCTTGGATACATCCCCGACCTACAATGAGCAGTTCTTC; cdr3_aa: CASSLDTSPTYNEQFF
clone_size: many; cdr3_length: 11; d_call: .; v_call: TRBV20-1; j_call: TRBJ2-3; cdr3_nt: TGCAGTGTAGGGGCCACAGATACGCAGTATTTT; cdr3_aa: CSVGATDTQYF
clone_size: .; cdr3_length: 12; d_call: TRBD2; v_call: TRBV28; j_call: TRBJ2-1; cdr3_nt: TGTGCCAGCAGTTTGGGGACTATGCAGCAGTTCTTC; cdr3_aa: CASSLGTMQQFF
clone_size: many; cdr3_length: 13; d_call: .; v_call: TRBV7-9; j_call: TRBJ2-5; cdr3_nt: TGTGCCAGCAGTTCCCTCTTCCTTGGGACCCAGTACTTC; cdr3_aa: CASSSLFLGTQYF
clone_size: many; cdr3_length: 13; d_call: .; v_call: TRBV6-2/TRBV6-3; j_call: TRBJ2-7; cdr3_nt: TGTGCCAGCAGTTACTCCGTCGACTACGAGCAGTACTTC; cdr3_aa: CASSYSVDYEQYF
clone_size: many; cdr3_length: 14; d_call: .; v_call: TRBV20-1; j_call: TRBJ1-6; cdr3_nt: TGCAGTGCTAGCAAGGGCCAAGAAAATTCACCCCTCCACTTT; cdr3_aa: CSASKGQENSPLHF
clone_size: .; cdr3_length: 15; d_call: .; v_call: TRBV9; j_call: TRBJ1-5; cdr3_nt: TGTGCCAGCAGCGTAGGTCTAGGGGCTAATCAGCCCCAGCATTTT; cdr3_aa: CASSVGLGANQPQHF
clone_size: .; cdr3_length: 16; d_call: .; v_call: TRBV7-9; j_call: TRBJ1-4; cdr3_nt: TGTGCCAGCAGCTTAAACACACTCCAACGTAATGAAAAACTGTTTTTT; cdr3_aa: CASSLNTLQRNEKLFF
clone_size: few; cdr3_length: 16; d_call: TRBD2; v_call: TRBV6-1; j_call: TRBJ2-1; cdr3_nt: TGTGCCAGCACCAGAGCCGGGACTAGCACTTACAATGAGCAGTTCTTC; cdr3_aa: CASTRAGTSTYNEQFF
clone_size: .; cdr3_length: 14; d_call: TRBD1; v_call: TRBV19; j_call: TRBJ1-2; cdr3_nt: TGTGCCAGTAGTATGGGGACAGTTAACTATGGCTACACCTTC; cdr3_aa: CASSMGTVNYGYTF
clone_size: .; cdr3_length: 15; d_call: TRBD2; v_call: TRBV20-1; j_call: TRBJ2-3; cdr3_nt: TGCAGTGCTCCCTTAGCGGGGGTTAGCACAGATACGCAGTATTTT; cdr3_aa: CSAPLAGVSTDTQYF
clone_size: .; cdr3_length: 17; d_call: TRBD2; v_call: TRBV27; j_call: TRBJ2-1; cdr3_nt: TGTGCCAGCAGTTTGCTTCTAGCGGAAAGTTCCTACAATGAGCAGTTCTTC; cdr3_aa: CASSLLLAESSYNEQFF
clone_size: .; cdr3_length: 15; d_call: .; v_call: TRBV9; j_call: TRBJ1-3; cdr3_nt: TGTGCCAGCAGCGCTCAGGGGTTCCCTGGAAACACCATATATTTT; cdr3_aa: CASSAQGFPGNTIYF
clone_size: .; cdr3_length: 14; d_call: .; v_call: TRBV28; j_call: TRBJ2-3; cdr3_nt: TGTGCCAGCAGTGAGGGGGGGCAAACAGATACGCAGTATTTT; cdr3_aa: CASSEGGQTDTQYF
clone_size: .; cdr3_length: 14; d_call: .; v_call: TRBV6-5; j_call: TRBJ2-7; cdr3_nt: TGTGCCAGCAGTTACTACAGGCTAGGCTACGAGCAGTACTTC; cdr3_aa: CASSYYRLGYEQYF
clone_size: .; cdr3_length: 14; d_call: TRBD1; v_call: TRBV28; j_call: TRBJ1-6; cdr3_nt: TGTGCCAGCAGGCCGCAGGGGGATAATTCACCCCTCCACTTT; cdr3_aa: CASRPQGDNSPLHF
clone_size: many; cdr3_length: 15; d_call: TRBD1; v_call: TRBV28; j_call: TRBJ1-2; cdr3_nt: TGTGCCAGCAGTCCTCCTCAGACAGGGTCTGTTGGCTACACCTTC; cdr3_aa: CASSPPQTGSVGYTF
clone_size: .; cdr3_length: 14; d_call: .; v_call: TRBV12-3/TRBV12-4; j_call: TRBJ2-7; cdr3_nt: TGTGCCAGCAGTTCAGGGAGGGGGATAAACGAGCAGTACTTC; cdr3_aa: CASSSGRGINEQYF
clone_size: many; cdr3_length: 21; d_call: .; v_call: TRBV6-1; j_call: TRBJ2-2; cdr3_nt: TGTGCCAGCAGTCACGTAGGGACAGGGCATCGACTAGCGAAGAGCACCGGGGAGCTGTTTTTT; cdr3_aa: CASSHVGTGHRLAKSTGELFF
clone_size: few; cdr3_length: 15; d_call: .; v_call: TRBV12-3/TRBV12-4; j_call: TRBJ1-2; cdr3_nt: TGTGCCAGCAGTTTAAGTTCGGCGGCCAGGGGTGGCTACACCTTC; cdr3_aa: CASSLSSAARGGYTF
clone_size: many; cdr3_length: 13; d_call: TRBD1; v_call: TRBV20-1; j_call: TRBJ1-5; cdr3_nt: TGCAGTGCTAGGCGGGACAGGTGGCAGCCCCAGCATTTT; cdr3_aa: CSARRDRWQPQHF
clone_size: few; cdr3_length: 19; d_call: .; v_call: TRBV28; j_call: TRBJ1-5; cdr3_nt: TGTGCCAGCAGTTTCTTTGTCGGCGGGGGGCTAGGGAGGGATCAGCCCCAGCATTTT; cdr3_aa: CASSFFVGGGLGRDQPQHF
clone_size: .; cdr3_length: 14; d_call: TRBD1; v_call: TRBV20-1; j_call: TRBJ2-1; cdr3_nt: TGCAGTGCTCAAAGGGACAGGGCCTACAATGAGCAGTTCTTC; cdr3_aa: CSAQRDRAYNEQFF
clone_size: .; cdr3_length: 14; d_call: .; v_call: TRBV4-3; j_call: TRBJ1-5; cdr3_nt: TGCGCCAGCAGCCAAGATCTTTGGGGGCAGCCCCAGCATTTT; cdr3_aa: CASSQDLWGQPQHF
clone_size: .; cdr3_length: 16; d_call: .; v_call: TRBV25-1; j_call: TRBJ2-4; cdr3_nt: TGTGCCAGCAGTGAATATCCCCCTTGGGTCAAAAACATTCAGTACTTC; cdr3_aa: CASSEYPPWVKNIQYF
clone_size: many; cdr3_length: 17; d_call: .; v_call: TRBV6-5; j_call: TRBJ2-1; cdr3_nt: TGTGCCAGCAGTTATACAGGGATCATTACCAGCTACAATGAGCAGTTCTTC; cdr3_aa: CASSYTGIITSYNEQFF
clone_size: .; cdr3_length: 14; d_call: .; v_call: TRBV27; j_call: TRBJ1-2; cdr3_nt: TGTGCCAGCAGCCCCGGTAGGGCTGACTATGGCTACACCTTC; cdr3_aa: CASSPGRADYGYTF
clone_size: many; cdr3_length: 15; d_call: .; v_call: TRBV15; j_call: TRBJ1-1; cdr3_nt: TGTGCCACCAGCAGAGGACCCCCGGGAAACACTGAAGCTTTCTTT; cdr3_aa: CATSRGPPGNTEAFF
clone_size: many; cdr3_length: 15; d_call: TRBD1; v_call: TRBV10-1; j_call: TRBJ2-1; cdr3_nt: TGCGCCAGCAGTGAGTCCGGGACAGCCTTCAATGAGCAGTTCTTC; cdr3_aa: CASSESGTAFNEQFF
clone_size: .; cdr3_length: 12; d_call: .; v_call: TRBV24-1; j_call: TRBJ2-1; cdr3_nt: TGTGCCACCAGTGATTTGCATTCTGAGCAGTTCTTC; cdr3_aa: CATSDLHSEQFF
clone_size: few; cdr3_length: 15; d_call: TRBD2; v_call: TRBV4-2; j_call: TRBJ2-5; cdr3_nt: TGTGCCAGCAGCCCTGCTATCGGGGGGGCAGAGACCCAGTACTTC; cdr3_aa: CASSPAIGGAETQYF
clone_size: .; cdr3_length: 20; d_call: TRBD2; v_call: TRBV5-6; j_call: TRBJ2-4; cdr3_nt: TGTGCCAGCAGCTGGACCGGGGGGGCCGATTTTTGGGCCTTGGAAAACATTCAGTACTTC; cdr3_aa: CASSWTGGADFWALENIQYF
clone_size: many; cdr3_length: 18; d_call: .; v_call: TRBV20-1; j_call: TRBJ1-2; cdr3_nt: TGCAGTGCTAGAGATCTTACGGCTTCGGTCTCAGGGTACTATGGCTACACCTTC; cdr3_aa: CSARDLTASVSGYYGYTF
clone_size: few; cdr3_length: 15; d_call: TRBD2; v_call: TRBV7-6; j_call: TRBJ2-7; cdr3_nt: TGTGCCAGCAGCCCCCGGACTAGCTTTTCGGGGGAGCAGTACTTC; cdr3_aa: CASSPRTSFSGEQYF
clone_size: many; cdr3_length: 18; d_call: TRBD2; v_call: TRBV7-7; j_call: TRBJ2-5; cdr3_nt: TGTGCCAGCAGCAGGGGACTAGCGGGGGGCCGGATCCAAGAGACCCAGTACTTC; cdr3_aa: CASSRGLAGGRIQETQYF
clone_size: many; cdr3_length: 14; d_call: TRBD1; v_call: TRBV12-3/TRBV12-4; j_call: TRBJ1-1; cdr3_nt: TGTGCCAGCAGCTTGACAGGGATGAACACTGAAGCTTTCTTT; cdr3_aa: CASSLTGMNTEAFF
clone_size: many; cdr3_length: 14; d_call: TRBD2; v_call: TRBV12-3/TRBV12-4; j_call: TRBJ2-1; cdr3_nt: TGTGCCAGCAGAGCGGGAATAATTGGTAATGAGCAGTTCTTC; cdr3_aa: CASRAGIIGNEQFF
clone_size: many; cdr3_length: 20; d_call: TRBD2; v_call: TRBV4-3; j_call: TRBJ2-1; cdr3_nt: TGCGCCAGCAGCCACAATCCGACTAGCGGGAGGGCTTATCTGGACAATGAGCAGTTCTTC; cdr3_aa: CASSHNPTSGRAYLDNEQFF
clone_size: .; cdr3_length: 14; d_call: .; v_call: TRBV5-4; j_call: TRBJ1-5; cdr3_nt: TGTGCCAGCAGCCTTATCAGTAGCAATCAGCCCCAGCATTTT; cdr3_aa: CASSLISSNQPQHF
clone_size: few; cdr3_length: 14; d_call: TRBD2; v_call: TRBV28; j_call: TRBJ2-5; cdr3_nt: TGTGCCAGCAGTTTTCAGGGGACTAGGGGGACCCAGTACTTC; cdr3_aa: CASSFQGTRGTQYF
clone_size: .; cdr3_length: 12; d_call: .; v_call: TRBV10-3; j_call: TRBJ1-1; cdr3_nt: TGTGCCATCAGTGGACAGGCGCCTGAAGCTTTCTTT; cdr3_aa: CAISGQAPEAFF
clone_size: .; cdr3_length: 12; d_call: .; v_call: TRBV30; j_call: TRBJ1-6; cdr3_nt: TGTGCCTGGAACTGGGTGGGGTCACCCCTCCACTTT; cdr3_aa: CAWNWVGSPLHF
clone_size: .; cdr3_length: 16; d_call: TRBD2; v_call: TRBV7-9; j_call: TRBJ2-2; cdr3_nt: TGTGCCAGCAGCGAACTAGCGGGAGGGAACACCGGGGAGCTGTTTTTT; cdr3_aa: CASSELAGGNTGELFF
clone_size: few; cdr3_length: 16; d_call: .; v_call: TRBV6-1; j_call: TRBJ1-2; cdr3_nt: TGTGCCAGCACCCCCATAATCAGGAATAAGCGGAATGGCTACACCTTC; cdr3_aa: CASTPIIRNKRNGYTF
clone_size: few; cdr3_length: 13; d_call: .; v_call: TRBV20-1; j_call: TRBJ2-1; cdr3_nt: TGCAGTGCTAAGCGGTCGCCCTACAATGAGCAGTTCTTC; cdr3_aa: CSAKRSPYNEQFF
clone_size: many; cdr3_length: 18; d_call: TRBD1; v_call: TRBV4-2; j_call: TRBJ1-1; cdr3_nt: TGTGCCAGCAGCCAAGATTCCGGGACAGAGTATTTTAACACTGAAGCTTTCTTT; cdr3_aa: CASSQDSGTEYFNTEAFF